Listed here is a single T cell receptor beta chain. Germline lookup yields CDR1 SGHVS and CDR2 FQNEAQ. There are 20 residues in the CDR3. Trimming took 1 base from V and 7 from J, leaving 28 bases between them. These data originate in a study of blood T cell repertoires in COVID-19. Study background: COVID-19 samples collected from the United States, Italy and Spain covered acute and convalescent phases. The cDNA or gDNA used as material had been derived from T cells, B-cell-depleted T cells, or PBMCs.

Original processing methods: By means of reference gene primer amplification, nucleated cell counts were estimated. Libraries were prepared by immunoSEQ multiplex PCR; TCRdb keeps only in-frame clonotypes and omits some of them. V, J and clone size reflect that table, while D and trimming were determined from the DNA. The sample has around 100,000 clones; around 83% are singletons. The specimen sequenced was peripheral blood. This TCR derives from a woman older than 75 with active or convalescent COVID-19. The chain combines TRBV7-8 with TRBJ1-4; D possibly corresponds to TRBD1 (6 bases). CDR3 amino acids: CASSLGLRGQSRSIFEKLFF. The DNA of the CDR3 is TGTGCCAGCAGCTTAGGTCTACGTGGACAGTCTCGGTCGATCTTTGAAAAACTGTTTTTT.